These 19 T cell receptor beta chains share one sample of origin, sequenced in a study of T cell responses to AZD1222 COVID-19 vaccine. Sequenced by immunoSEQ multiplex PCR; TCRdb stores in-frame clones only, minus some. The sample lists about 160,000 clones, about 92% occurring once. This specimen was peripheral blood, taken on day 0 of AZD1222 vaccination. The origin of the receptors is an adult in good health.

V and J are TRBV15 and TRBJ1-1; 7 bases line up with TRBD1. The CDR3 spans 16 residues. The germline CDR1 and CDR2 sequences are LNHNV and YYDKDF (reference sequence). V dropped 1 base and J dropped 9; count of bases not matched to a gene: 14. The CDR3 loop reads CATSRATTGTVAKAFF. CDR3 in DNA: TGTGCCACCAGCAGAGCAACTACCGGGACAGTGGCAAAAGCTTTCTTT.

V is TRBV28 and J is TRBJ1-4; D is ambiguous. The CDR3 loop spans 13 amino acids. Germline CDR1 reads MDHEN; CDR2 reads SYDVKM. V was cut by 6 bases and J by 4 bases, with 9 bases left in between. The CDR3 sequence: CASSQRSNEKLFF. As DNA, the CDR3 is TGTGCCAGCAGCCAGCGCAGTAATGAAAAACTGTTTTTT.

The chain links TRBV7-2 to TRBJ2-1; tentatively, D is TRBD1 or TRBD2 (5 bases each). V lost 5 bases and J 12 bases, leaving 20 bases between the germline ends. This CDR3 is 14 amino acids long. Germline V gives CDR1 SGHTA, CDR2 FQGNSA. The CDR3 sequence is CASSTNQGVTGQFF. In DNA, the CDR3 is TGTGCCAGCAGCACAAACCAGGGAGTCACGGGGCAGTTCTTC.

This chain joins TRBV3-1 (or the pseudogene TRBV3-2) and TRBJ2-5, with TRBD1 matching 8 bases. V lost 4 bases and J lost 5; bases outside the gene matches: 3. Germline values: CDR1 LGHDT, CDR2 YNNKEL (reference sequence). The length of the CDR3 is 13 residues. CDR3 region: CASSLQGAETQYF. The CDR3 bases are TGTGCCAGCAGCCTCCAGGGGGCTGAGACCCAGTACTTC.

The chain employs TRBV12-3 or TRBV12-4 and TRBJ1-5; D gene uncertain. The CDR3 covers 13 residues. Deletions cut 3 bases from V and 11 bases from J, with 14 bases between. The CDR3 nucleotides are TGTGCCAGCAGTTTTGGAATTGCCGTGGCCCAGCATTTT. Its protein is CASSFGIAVAQHF.

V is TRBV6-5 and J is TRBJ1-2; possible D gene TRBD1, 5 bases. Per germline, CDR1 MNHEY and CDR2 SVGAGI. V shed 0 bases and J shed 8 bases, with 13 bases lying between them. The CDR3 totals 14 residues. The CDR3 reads CASSYSRGVEGYTF. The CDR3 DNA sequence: TGTGCCAGCAGTTACTCGAGAGGGGTGGAGGGCTACACCTTC.

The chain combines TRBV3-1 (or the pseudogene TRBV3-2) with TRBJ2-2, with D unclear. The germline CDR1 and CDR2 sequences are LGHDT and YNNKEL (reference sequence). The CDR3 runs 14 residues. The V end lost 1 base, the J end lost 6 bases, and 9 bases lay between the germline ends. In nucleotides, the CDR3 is TGTGCCAGCAGCCAAGTGTTGGTGGCCGGGGAGCTGTTTTTT. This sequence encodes CASSQVLVAGELFF.

CDR3 protein: CASSSDRSSYNEQFF. The CDR3 bases are TGCGCCAGCAGCTCCGACAGGAGCTCCTACAATGAGCAGTTCTTC. The chain combines TRBV5-1 with TRBJ2-1, with D tentatively TRBD1 (6 bases). Looked up from germline, CDR1 is SGHRS and CDR2 is YFSETQ. V was shortened by 3 bases and J by 0 bases, with 10 bases between the two germline ends. The CDR3 runs to 15 residues.

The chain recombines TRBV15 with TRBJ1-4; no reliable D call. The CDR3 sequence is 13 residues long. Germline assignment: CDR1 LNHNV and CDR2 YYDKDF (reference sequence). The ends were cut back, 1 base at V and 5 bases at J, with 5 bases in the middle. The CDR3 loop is CATSRGGNEKLFF. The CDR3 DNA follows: TGTGCCACCAGCAGAGGGGGAAATGAAAAACTGTTTTTT.

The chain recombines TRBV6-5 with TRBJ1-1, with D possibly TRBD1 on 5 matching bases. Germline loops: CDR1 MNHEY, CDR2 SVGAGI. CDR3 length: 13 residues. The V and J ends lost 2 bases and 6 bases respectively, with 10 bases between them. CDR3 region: CASSYRPGAEAFF. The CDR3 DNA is TGTGCCAGCAGTTACCGCCCGGGGGCTGAAGCTTTCTTT.

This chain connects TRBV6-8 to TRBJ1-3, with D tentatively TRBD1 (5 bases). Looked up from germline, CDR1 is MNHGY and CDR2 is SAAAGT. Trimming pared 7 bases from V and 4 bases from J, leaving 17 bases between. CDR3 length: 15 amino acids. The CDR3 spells CASIYGGEVGNTIYF. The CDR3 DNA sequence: TGTGCCAGCATATACGGAGGGGAGGTGGGAAACACCATATATTTT.

CDR3 sequence: CASSPPGRAYGYTF. CDR3 in DNA: TGTGCCAGCAGTCCCCCAGGACGGGCCTATGGCTACACCTTC. The chain links TRBV27 to TRBJ1-2; D is unclear. The CDR3 is 14 amino acids. Trimming left V 5 bases short and J 4 bases short, with 14 bases between. Germline CDR1 MNHEY, CDR2 SMNVEV (reference sequence).

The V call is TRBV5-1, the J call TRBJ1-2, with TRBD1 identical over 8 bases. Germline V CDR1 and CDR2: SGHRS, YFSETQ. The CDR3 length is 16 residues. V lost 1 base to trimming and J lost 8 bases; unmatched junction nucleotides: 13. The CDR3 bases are TGCGCCAGCAGCTTGATCCCTCTAGGACAGGGCGGGGGCTACACCTTC. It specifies CASSLIPLGQGGGYTF.

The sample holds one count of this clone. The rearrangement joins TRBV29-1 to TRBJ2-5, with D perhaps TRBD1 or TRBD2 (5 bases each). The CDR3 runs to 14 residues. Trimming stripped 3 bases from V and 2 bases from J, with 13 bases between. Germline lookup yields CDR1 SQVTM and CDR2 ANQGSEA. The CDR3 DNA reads TGCAGCGTTGATGCCGGGGCAGGGCAAGAGACCCAGTACTTC. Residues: CSVDAGAGQETQYF.

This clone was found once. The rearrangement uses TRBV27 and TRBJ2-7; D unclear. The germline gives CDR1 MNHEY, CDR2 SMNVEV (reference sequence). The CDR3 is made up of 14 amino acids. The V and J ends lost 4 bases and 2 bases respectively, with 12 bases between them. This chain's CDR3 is CASSSALGPYEQYF. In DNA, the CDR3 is TGTGCCAGCAGTTCCGCCCTCGGGCCCTACGAGCAGTACTTC.

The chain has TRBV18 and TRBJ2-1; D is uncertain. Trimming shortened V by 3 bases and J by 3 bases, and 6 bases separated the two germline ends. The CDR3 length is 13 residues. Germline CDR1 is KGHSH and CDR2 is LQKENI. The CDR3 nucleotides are TGTGCCAGCTCACCGGGGTTCTACAATGAGCAGTTCTTC. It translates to CASSPGFYNEQFF.

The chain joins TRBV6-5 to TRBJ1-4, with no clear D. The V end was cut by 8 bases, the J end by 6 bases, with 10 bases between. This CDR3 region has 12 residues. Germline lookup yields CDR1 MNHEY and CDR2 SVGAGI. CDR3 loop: CASRRGHEKLFF. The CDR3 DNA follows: TGTGCCAGCCGGCGCGGCCATGAAAAACTGTTTTTT.

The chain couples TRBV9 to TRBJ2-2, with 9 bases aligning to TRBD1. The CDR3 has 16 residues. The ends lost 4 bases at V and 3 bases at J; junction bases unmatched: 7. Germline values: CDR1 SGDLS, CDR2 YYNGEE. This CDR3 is CASSQGGTGHTGELFF. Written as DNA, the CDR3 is TGTGCCAGCAGCCAGGGGGGGACAGGGCACACCGGGGAGCTGTTTTTT. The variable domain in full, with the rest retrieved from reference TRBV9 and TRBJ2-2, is DSGVTQTPKHLITATGQRVTLRCSPRSGDLSVYWYQQSLDQGLQFLIQYYNGEERAKGNILERFSAQQFPDLHSELNLSSLELGDSALYFCASSQGGTGHTGELFFGEGSRLTVL.

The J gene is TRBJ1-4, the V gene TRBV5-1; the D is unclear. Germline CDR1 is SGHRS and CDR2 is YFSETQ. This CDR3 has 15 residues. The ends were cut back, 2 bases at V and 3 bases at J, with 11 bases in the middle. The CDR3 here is CASSFQRAPNEKLFF. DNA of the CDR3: TGCGCCAGCAGCTTTCAGCGAGCCCCTAATGAAAAACTGTTTTTT.